This T cell receptor (beta chain) came from a study of early T cells in non-severe SARS-CoV-2 infection. Points from the study as a whole: VDJdb matching, biased toward anti-spike CD8 responses, missed private and CD4 specificities.

CDR3 length: 16 residues. From germline, CDR1 is SGHVS and CDR2 FNYEAQ. V was shortened by 1 base and J by 5 bases, with 14 bases between the two germline ends. This clonotype was observed at least ten times. The antigen is not known. In the library, individual cDNA molecules carried attached unique molecular identifiers. TCRdb reanalysed the 5' RACE reads using MiXCR and keeps one entry per CDR3 protein. This sample has about 42,000 distinct CDR3 sequences, with approximately 6.3% found just once. This material consisted of whole blood, taken at baseline. The V and J genes are TRBV7-6 and TRBJ1-4, with D hard to call. The sequence came from an adult who was a healthcare worker with PCR-confirmed SARS-CoV-2 infection or an uninfected control (not recorded which). CDR3 amino acids: CASSLDGSPRNEKLFF. DNA for the CDR3: TGTGCCAGCAGCTTAGACGGATCGCCTAGGAATGAAAAACTGTTTTTT.